These T cell receptor beta chains were read from a single sample in a study of T cell repertoires in cytomegalovirus infection. TCRdb used MiXCR to reprocess the reads, holding one entry per CDR3 protein. The data contain roughly 500,000 distinct CDR3 sequences, roughly a third of them singletons. The antigens these receptors bind are not known. The sample here was cultured PBMCs, taken from culture after CMV antigen stimulation. Receptors originate from a human donor in good health (CMV status not recorded). Some clones in this sample may be carry-over from other donors' samples. CDR3s include the opening cysteine and the closing phenylalanine or tryptophan. D genes are given only for firm matches. Clone size, where shown, is once, few, many, or a class for clones that have expanded.

.	TRBV7-2	few	TRBJ2-3	CASSLAWRDGDTQYF	TGTGCCAGCAGCTTAGCGTGGCGGGACGGAGATACGCAGTATTTT
.	TRBV7-6	many	TRBJ2-3	CASSLGAGESTDTQYF	TGTGCCAGCAGCTTAGGGGCAGGAGAAAGCACAGATACGCAGTATTTT
.	TRBV10-3	few	TRBJ1-6	CAIRDGKNSPLHF	TGTGCCATCAGGGACGGAAAGAATTCACCCCTCCACTTT
TRBD2	TRBV28	.	TRBJ2-6	CASQGHLTGTSDSGANDLTF	TGTGCCAGCCAAGGTCACTTAACCGGGACTAGCGACTCTGGGGCCAACGACCTGACTTTC
TRBD2	TRBV27	few	TRBJ2-7	CASSSPGTSGYEQYF	TGTGCCAGCAGTTCCCCCGGGACTAGCGGCTACGAGCAGTACTTC
TRBD1	TRBV2	few	TRBJ1-5	CASSSGTGYQPQHF	TGTGCCAGCAGTTCCGGGACAGGGTATCAGCCCCAGCATTTT
TRBD2	TRBV7-9	.	TRBJ2-1	CASSRSGTNEQFF	TGTGCCAGCAGCCGTAGCGGGACAAATGAGCAGTTCTTC
TRBD2	TRBV5-1	once	TRBJ2-2	CASSLEGGLATGELFF	TGCGCCAGCAGCTTGGAAGGAGGACTAGCGACCGGGGAGCTGTTTTTT
.	TRBV12-5	.	TRBJ1-2	CASGLLSSNYGYTF	TGTGCTAGTGGCTTGCTGTCCTCTAACTATGGCTACACCTTC
.	TRBV6-5	.	TRBJ2-5	CASYLAYGETQYF	TGTGCCAGTTATCTAGCGTACGGGGAGACCCAGTACTTC
TRBD2	TRBV29-1	once	TRBJ2-1	CSVERSGRAYNEQFF	TGCAGCGTTGAACGTAGCGGGCGTGCCTACAATGAGCAGTTCTTC
TRBD2	TRBV7-2	many	TRBJ2-1	CASSQGLAGGNEQFF	TGTGCCAGCAGCCAGGGACTAGCGGGCGGCAATGAGCAGTTCTTC
.	TRBV6-2/TRBV6-3	few	TRBJ2-7	CASSYAGTPNEQYF	TGTGCCAGCAGTTATGCCGGGACTCCCAACGAGCAGTACTTC
.	TRBV15	few	TRBJ2-5	CATSRGERVSGQETQYF	TGTGCCACCAGCAGAGGAGAGCGGGTTAGCGGCCAAGAGACCCAGTACTTC
TRBD2	TRBV11-3	.	TRBJ2-3	CASSSSGSIADTQYF	TGTGCCAGCAGCAGTAGCGGGAGTATAGCAGATACGCAGTATTTT
.	TRBV19	.	TRBJ2-1	CASSIGPAAPSYNEQFF	TGTGCCAGTAGTATTGGGCCAGCGGCCCCCTCCTACAATGAGCAGTTCTTC
TRBD1	TRBV10-3	few	TRBJ1-2	CAISAGGSGYTF	TGTGCCATCAGTGCAGGGGGAAGTGGCTACACCTTC
TRBD2	TRBV11-1	.	TRBJ2-3	CASSPGRGGPDTQYF	TGTGCCAGCAGCCCAGGACGGGGAGGGCCAGATACGCAGTATTTT
TRBD2	TRBV7-2	few	TRBJ2-1	CASSLQPPGGNEQFF	TGTGCCAGCAGCTTACAGCCGCCGGGGGGCAATGAGCAGTTCTTC
.	TRBV7-9	few	TRBJ1-1	CASSTDPGEVVNTEAFF	TGTGCCAGCAGCACAGACCCTGGGGAGGTGGTGAACACTGAAGCTTTCTTT